This T cell receptor (beta chain) was captured by sequencing in a study of T cells in Graves' hyperthyroidism and ophthalmopathy. This clonotype was seen many times. Amplification targeted TCR beta CDR3 regions from RNA transcripts. First-round RT-PCR targeting the TCR CDR3 was performed with the HTBI primer set. TCRdb redid the calling of the multiplex PCR reads with MiXCR, one entry per CDR3 protein. The sample carries fewer than 500,000 distinct CDR3 sequences, about 13% recorded once. The V end lost 5 bases, the J end lost 4 bases, and 11 bases lay between the germline ends. The CDR3 covers 13 residues. Germline V gene sequence: CDR1 MNHEY, CDR2 SMNVEV (reference sequence). Diagnosis of hyperthyroidism was new in patients aged 18 to 65, and its duration was under 2 months.

V usage is TRBV27 and J usage is TRBJ2-5; D is undetermined. This TCR came from a man aged 25-40 years with Graves' hyperthyroidism that later progressed to Graves' ophthalmopathy. The specimen was blood. The CDR3 DNA is TGTGCCAGCAGTCCCGGTGGTTCAGAGACCCAGTACTTC. This gives the protein CASSPGGSETQYF.